These 32 T cell receptor beta chains originate from one sample sequenced in a study of cytomegalovirus exposure and HLA in healthy donors. The PCR employed 60 Vbeta primers together with 13 Jbeta primers. Sequencing used immunoSEQ multiplex PCR; TCRdb keeps in-frame clones, though not all of them. The table for this sample gives 140,000 to 150,000 clones. Sequences were obtained from PBMCs. These receptor sequences come from a male donor in good health and CMV-seronegative.

The rearrangement joins TRBV19 to TRBJ1-6; D is ambiguous. The germline V and J ends were trimmed by 5 bases and 7 bases, with 9 bases remaining between them. Germline loops: CDR1 LNHDA, CDR2 SQIVND (reference sequence). The CDR3 covers 13 residues. In DNA, the CDR3 is TGTGCCAGTAGTCCCCTTGGCAATTCACCCCTCCACTTT. Amino acid sequence: CASSPLGNSPLHF.

This chain connects TRBV7-9 to TRBJ2-1, with D unresolved. There are 15 residues in the CDR3. Germline-derived CDR1 and CDR2 are SEHNR and FQNEAQ (reference sequence). Trimming left V 3 bases short and J 9 bases short, with 18 bases between. This chain's CDR3 is CASSFPSITGTEQFF. The CDR3 DNA sequence: TGTGCCAGCAGCTTCCCCTCAATCACGGGTACTGAGCAGTTCTTC.

Details on this clone: At one end, the junction sequence differs from germline, possibly due to a read error. The chain uses TRBV5-4 and TRBJ2-3; TRBD2 agrees at 7 bases. The CDR3 consists of 16 residues. Germline-derived CDR1 and CDR2 are SGHNT and YYREEE (reference sequence). The CDR3 sequence: CASILGSGRDTDTQYF. The CDR3 DNA follows: TGTGCCAGCATCTTGGGTAGCGGGCGGGACACAGATACGCAGTATTTT.

The chain carries TRBV11-3 and TRBJ2-5; D perhaps matches TRBD1 (5 bases). The CDR3 extends over 14 amino acids. With 1 base removed from V and 7 bases from J, the gap between germline ends came to 13 bases. CDR1 and CDR2 from the germline V gene are SGHNT and YENEEA. The CDR3 DNA is TGTGCCAGCAGCTTAGGAAGGGGCGCAGGGACCCAGTACTTC. Its protein is CASSLGRGAGTQYF. The complete variable domain, with remaining parts taken from reference TRBV11-3 and TRBJ2-5, reads EAGVVQSPRYKIIEKKQPVAFWCNPISGHNTLYWYLQNLGQGPELLIRYENEEAVDDSQLPKDRFSAERLKGVDSTLKIQPAELGDSAVYLCASSLGRGAGTQYFGPGTRLLVL.

V usage is TRBV29-1 and J usage is TRBJ2-7; D gene ambiguous. The CDR3 totals 13 residues. The V gene's germline CDR1 is SQVTM and CDR2 ANQGSEA. V lost 0 bases and J lost 1, with 7 bases in between. CDR3 in amino acids: CSVEDPQSYEQYF. CDR3 nucleotides: TGCAGCGTTGAAGATCCCCAATCCTACGAGCAGTACTTC.

Concerning this clone: Different DNA sequences within this sample yield the same CDR3. The gene calls are TRBV9 and TRBJ1-6, with TRBD1 identical over 7 bases. V trimming: 2 bases; J trimming: 5 bases; junction bases outside the gene matches: 1. Germline V CDR1 and CDR2: SGDLS, YYNGEE. The CDR3 contains 14 residues. The CDR3 DNA reads as TGTGCCAGCAGCGTCGGGACAGATAATTCACCCCTCCACTTT. This encodes CASSVGTDNSPLHF.

V is TRBV11-2 and J is TRBJ2-7; TRBD1 agrees at 8 bases. This CDR3 contains 14 residues. Germline values: CDR1 SGHAT, CDR2 FQNNGV. Germline trimming cut 5 bases from V and 3 bases from J; bases unmatched to any gene: 6. In DNA, the CDR3 is TGTGCCAGCAGCACCGACAGGGGTTTCTACGAGCAGTACTTC. Its protein product is CASSTDRGFYEQYF.

The rearrangement joins TRBV28 to TRBJ1-1; 8 bases line up with TRBD1. The CDR3 covers 13 residues. Germline CDR1 MDHEN, CDR2 SYDVKM. After removal of 2 bases from V and 8 bases from J, the junction contained 4 bases not matched to a gene. The CDR3 loop is CASSLPRQGEAFF. For the CDR3, the DNA is TGTGCCAGCAGTTTACCCAGACAGGGGGAAGCTTTCTTT.

The CDR3 DNA reads as TGTGCCACCAGCTTGACAGGGGGCACTGAAGCTTTCTTT. It encodes CATSLTGGTEAFF. This chain connects TRBV15 to TRBJ1-1, with 9 bases fitting TRBD1. This CDR3 comprises 13 residues. V lost 5 bases, J lost 4 bases, and 2 bases stayed unmatched. From germline, CDR1 is LNHNV and CDR2 YYDKDF (reference sequence).

The V call is TRBV18, the J call TRBJ1-2; unclear D gene. V was cut by 1 base and J by 0 bases, with 12 bases left in between. Germline assignment: CDR1 KGHSH and CDR2 LQKENI. The CDR3 has 16 residues. The CDR3 sequence is CASSPRAINPNYGYTF. CDR3 sequence (DNA): TGTGCCAGCTCACCACGGGCAATCAACCCTAACTATGGCTACACCTTC. Full variable domain (outside the CDR3, taken from reference TRBV18 and TRBJ1-2): NAGVMQNPRHLVRRRGQEARLRCSPMKGHSHVYWYRQLPEEGLKFMVYLQKENIIDESGMPKERFSAEFPKEGPSILRIQQVVRGDSAAYFCASSPRAINPNYGYTFGSGTRLTVV.

The rearrangement uses TRBV7-6 and TRBJ2-1; perhaps TRBD2 as D (5 bases). V dropped 4 bases and J dropped 5 bases, with 12 bases sitting between them. The CDR3 sequence is 14 residues long. CDR1 is SGHVS and CDR2 is FNYEAQ in the germline V gene. The DNA for the CDR3 is TGTGCCAGCAGCTCCGCCGAGGGTAACAATGAGCAGTTCTTC. This translates into CASSSAEGNNEQFF.

The chain is built from TRBV30 and TRBJ2-7; TRBD1 matches at 8 bases. Per the germline V gene, CDR1 is GTSNPN and CDR2 is SVGIG (reference sequence). The CDR3 is 15 residues long. The junction had 9 bases not matched to a gene; V was cut back by 4 bases and J by 1 base. This CDR3 reads CAWNNVRDRSYEQYF. The CDR3 nucleotides read TGTGCCTGGAACAATGTTAGGGACAGGTCCTACGAGCAGTACTTC.

The V call is TRBV9, the J call TRBJ1-2; 7 bases fit TRBD1. The germline CDR1 and CDR2 sequences are SGDLS and YYNGEE. There are 15 residues in the CDR3. The junction had 10 bases not matched to a gene; V was cut back by 0 bases and J by 8 bases. CDR3 sequence: CASSVADRALEGYTF. The CDR3 nucleotides are TGTGCCAGCAGCGTAGCCGACAGGGCACTCGAGGGCTACACCTTC.

J is TRBJ1-1 and V is TRBV5-1, with D perhaps matching TRBD1 (6 bases). This CDR3 comprises 13 residues. The V and J ends lost 5 bases and 4 bases respectively, with 12 bases between them. CDR1 and CDR2 (germline): SGHRS, YFSETQ. In DNA form, the CDR3 reads TGCGCCAGCAGTGCACAGGGTAGCACTGAAGCTTTCTTT. The encoded protein is CASSAQGSTEAFF.

Concerning this clone: Compared with germline, one end of the junction differs, possibly owing to a read error. Other DNA sequences in the same sample also yield this CDR3. The CDR3 loop is CAWSVGGPQETQYF. CDR3 DNA sequence: TGTGCTTGGAGTGTAGGAGGTCCCCAAGAGACCCAGTACTTC. This chain uses TRBV30 with TRBJ2-5; tentative D call: TRBD2 (5 bases). The length of the CDR3 is 14 residues. Germline V gene data show CDR1 as GTSNPN and CDR2 as SVGIG (reference sequence).

The chain joins TRBV7-2 to TRBJ2-1; no definite D call. Germline V CDR1 and CDR2: SGHTA, FQGNSA. V lost 3 bases, J lost 4 bases, and 4 bases lay in between. CDR3 length: 12 amino acids. The CDR3 reads CASSFRYNEQFF. CDR3 coding DNA: TGTGCCAGCAGCTTTCGTTACAATGAGCAGTTCTTC.

V and J are TRBV7-9 and TRBJ2-7; 8 positions agree with TRBD1. Germline trimming cut 1 base from V and 4 bases from J; bases unmatched to any gene: 3. Germline loops: CDR1 SEHNR, CDR2 FQNEAQ (reference sequence). The CDR3 has 14 amino acids. The chain's CDR3 is CASSLGQGAYEQYF. DNA for the CDR3: TGTGCCAGCAGCTTAGGCCAGGGGGCGTACGAGCAGTACTTC.

The V gene is TRBV19, the J gene TRBJ1-2; D remains unclear. V was cut by 5 bases and J by 5 bases, with 6 bases left in between. The CDR3 sequence is 11 residues long. The germline V gene has CDR1 LNHDA and CDR2 SQIVND (reference sequence). The DNA of the CDR3 is TGTGCCAGTAGTCACATGTATGGCTACACCTTC. Translated, it gives CASSHMYGYTF. Filled out from reference TRBV19 and TRBJ1-2, the complete variable domain reads DGGITQSPKYLFRKEGQNVTLSCEQNLNHDAMYWYRQDPGQGLRLIYYSQIVNDFQKGDIAEGYSVSREKKESFPLTVTSAQKNPTAFYLCASSHMYGYTFGSGTRLTVV.

This chain joins TRBV28 and TRBJ2-7, with 7 positions matching TRBD2. V trimming: 4 bases; J trimming: 5 bases; junction bases outside the gene matches: 8. Germline values: CDR1 MDHEN, CDR2 SYDVKM. The CDR3 consists of 14 residues. The CDR3 region has the DNA TGTGCCAGCAGTTGGGGAGGGGCTTGGAACGAGCAGTACTTC. Protein product: CASSWGGAWNEQYF.

The V gene is TRBV14, the J gene TRBJ1-5; D possibly corresponds to TRBD1 (5 bases). Germline assignment: CDR1 SGHDN and CDR2 FVKESK. Trimming removed 1 base from V and 5 bases from J, with 9 bases in between. The CDR3 contains 14 residues. The DNA of the CDR3 is TGTGCCAGCAGCCAAGGAGCGGGACATCAGCCCCAGCATTTT. This translates into CASSQGAGHQPQHF.

The chain has TRBV6-1 and TRBJ1-1, with D unresolved. Looked up from germline, CDR1 is MNHNS and CDR2 is SASEGT. The CDR3 loop spans 13 amino acids. V dropped 1 base and J dropped 1 base, with 4 bases sitting between them. CDR3 sequence: CASSEDRNTEAFF. The DNA for the CDR3 is TGTGCCAGCAGTGAAGACAGGAACACTGAAGCTTTCTTT.

The chain recombines TRBV27 with TRBJ2-7; 7 bases line up with TRBD1. CDR3 size: 17 residues. The germline gives CDR1 MNHEY, CDR2 SMNVEV (reference sequence). V was clipped by 3 bases and J by 4 bases; unmatched bases: 15. The CDR3 protein is CASSFWRGGRGSYEQYF. The CDR3 region has the DNA TGTGCCAGCAGTTTTTGGCGTGGCGGCAGGGGGTCTTACGAGCAGTACTTC.

The chain links TRBV19 to TRBJ1-5, with 7 positions matching TRBD1. J gave up 1 base and V 6 bases, and 6 bases lay outside the gene matches. The germline V gene encodes CDR1 LNHDA and CDR2 SQIVND (reference sequence). CDR3 length: 15 amino acids. CDR3 residues: CASSRQGGSNQPQHF. The CDR3 DNA sequence: TGTGCCAGTAGCCGACAGGGAGGAAGCAATCAGCCCCAGCATTTT. Based on the CDR3 plus reference TRBV19 and TRBJ1-5, the full variable domain is DGGITQSPKYLFRKEGQNVTLSCEQNLNHDAMYWYRQDPGQGLRLIYYSQIVNDFQKGDIAEGYSVSREKKESFPLTVTSAQKNPTAFYLCASSRQGGSNQPQHFGDGTRLSIL.

The genes are TRBV29-1 and TRBJ2-7; 9 positions agree with TRBD2. V gave up 5 bases and J gave up 6 bases; unmatched junction bases: 8. CDR3 length: 13 amino acids. Per germline, CDR1 SQVTM and CDR2 ANQGSEA. The CDR3 reads CSVLSGSDREQYF. CDR3 nucleotides: TGCAGCGTTCTTAGCGGGAGCGATCGCGAGCAGTACTTC.

The V call is TRBV7-6, the J call TRBJ2-7; no clear D gene. From germline, CDR1 is SGHVS and CDR2 FNYEAQ. Trimming cost V 1 base and J 2 bases, with 6 bases left between them. This CDR3 has 13 amino acids. CDR3 nucleotides: TGTGCCAGCAGCTTAGGTAGAGCCTACGAGCAGTACTTC. This encodes CASSLGRAYEQYF.

This chain joins TRBV2 and TRBJ1-5; unclear D gene. The CDR3 totals 12 residues. Germline loops: CDR1 SNHLY, CDR2 FYNNEI. V gave up 4 bases and J gave up 10 bases, with 11 bases separating them. Here the CDR3 reads CASSVLGEPQHF. The CDR3 bases are TGTGCCAGCAGTGTGCTGGGCGAACCCCAGCATTTT. Full variable domain (rest looked up from reference TRBV2 and TRBJ1-5): EPEVTQTPSHQVTQMGQEVILRCVPISNHLYFYWYRQILGQKVEFLVSFYNNEISEKSEIFDDQFSVERPDGSNFTLKIRSTKLEDSAMYFCASSVLGEPQHFGDGTRLSIL.

The chain is built from TRBV28 and TRBJ1-2; maybe TRBD1 (6 bases). CDR3 size: 13 residues. V lost 3 bases, J lost 8 bases, and 13 bases lay in between. CDR1 MDHEN and CDR2 SYDVKM come from the germline V gene. The CDR3 spells CASSLGAAWGYTF. The CDR3 bases are TGTGCCAGCAGTTTGGGGGCGGCGTGGGGCTACACCTTC.

This chain joins TRBV18 and TRBJ2-3; no reliable D call. CDR1 and CDR2 from the germline V gene are KGHSH and LQKENI. Trimming took 6 bases from V and 0 from J, leaving 16 bases between them. CDR3 length: 16 residues. The CDR3 DNA sequence: TGTGCCAGCTCCCCTAGAGAGGCAACTAGCACAGATACGCAGTATTTT. Protein sequence: CASSPREATSTDTQYF. Complete variable domain (other parts from reference TRBV18 and TRBJ2-3): NAGVMQNPRHLVRRRGQEARLRCSPMKGHSHVYWYRQLPEEGLKFMVYLQKENIIDESGMPKERFSAEFPKEGPSILRIQQVVRGDSAAYFCASSPREATSTDTQYFGPGTRLTVL.

Written as DNA, the CDR3 is TGTGCCAGCAGCTTGTCCGGACAGGCCGCCTACGAGCAGTACTTC. Translation: CASSLSGQAAYEQYF. The genes are TRBV7-9 and TRBJ2-7; 7 bases align to TRBD1. With V trimmed by 3 bases and J by 2 bases, 7 bases remained unmatched. Per the germline V gene, CDR1 is SEHNR and CDR2 is FQNEAQ (reference sequence). The CDR3 runs to 15 residues. Using reference TRBV7-9 and TRBJ2-7 for the parts outside the CDR3, the full variable domain is DTGVSQNPRHKITKRGQNVTFRCDPISEHNRLYWYRQTLGQGPEFLTYFQNEAQLEKSRLLSDRFSAERPKGSFSTLEIQRTEQGDSAMYLCASSLSGQAAYEQYFGPGTRLTVT.

CDR3 nucleotide sequence: TGTGCCAGTAGTATACAGGGGGCAGGGATTAATGAAAAACTGTTTTTT. Translation: CASSIQGAGINEKLFF. This chain joins TRBV19 and TRBJ1-4; 8 bases match TRBD1. Looked up from germline, CDR1 is LNHDA and CDR2 is SQIVND (reference sequence). The J segment lost 4 bases and the V segment lost 2 bases, leaving 6 bases of the junction unmatched. There are 16 residues in the CDR3.

V and J are TRBV5-6 and TRBJ2-7, with TRBD1 matching over 10 bases. Germline loops: CDR1 SGHDT, CDR2 YYEEEE. The CDR3 contains 16 residues. After removal of 5 bases from V and 4 bases from J, the junction contained 12 bases not matched to a gene. The DNA for the CDR3 is TGTGCCAGCAGAAGACCGACAGGGGGCGCTGGGTACGAGCAGTACTTC. Protein: CASRRPTGGAGYEQYF.

The rearrangement joins TRBV30 to TRBJ2-5; D remains unclear. The DNA matches TRBJ2-7 better at its end, which makes the J call doubtful. Germline lookup yields CDR1 GTSNPN and CDR2 SVGIG (reference sequence). The CDR3 runs to 13 residues. CDR3 sequence (DNA): TGTGCCTGGAGTCCCGGAGCGTTGTTCGAGCAGTACTTC. This gives the protein CAWSPGALFEQYF.